Following are 20 T cell receptor beta chains from one sample sequenced in a study of early T cells in non-severe SARS-CoV-2 infection. Using its own MiXCR run on the 5' RACE reads, TCRdb lists one record per CDR3 protein. The table lists tens of thousands of distinct CDR3 sequences, approximately 7.1% of them singletons, with 4.7% in the top ten. Sample: whole blood. The origin of the receptors is an adult who was a healthcare worker with PCR-confirmed SARS-CoV-2 infection or an uninfected control (not recorded which).

This clonotype was observed a few times. The V gene is TRBV5-4, the J gene TRBJ2-7; D gene unclear. V shed 0 bases and J shed 13 bases, with 14 bases lying between them. Germline loops: CDR1 SGHNT, CDR2 YYREEE (reference sequence). The CDR3 runs 12 residues. Written as DNA, the CDR3 is TGTGCCAGCAGCTTGGAGGGATCAGTACCTTACTTC. Protein product: CASSLEGSVPYF.

This clonotype turned up a few times. The chain links TRBV12-3 or TRBV12-4 to TRBJ1-2, with D perhaps TRBD1 (5 bases). CDR3 size: 14 residues. Trimming took 5 bases from V and 4 from J, leaving 14 bases between them. CDR3 residues: CASSVTANSYGYTF. DNA of the CDR3: TGTGCCAGCAGTGTGACAGCAAACTCCTATGGCTACACCTTC.

This clonotype has more than one count but fewer than ten. The V call is TRBV9, the J call TRBJ2-1; no firm D call. In germline, CDR1 is SGDLS, CDR2 YYNGEE. CDR3 size: 14 residues. Deletions cut 4 bases from V and 6 bases from J, with 14 bases between. The CDR3 DNA is TGTGCCAGCAGCATACGGGCAATAAGCAATGAGCAGTTCTTC. This encodes CASSIRAISNEQFF.

The rearrangement uses TRBV7-9 and TRBJ2-5, with 12 bases aligning to TRBD2. The CDR3 contains 16 residues. From germline, CDR1 is SEHNR and CDR2 FQNEAQ (reference sequence). V shed 5 bases and J 5 bases; nucleotides not matched to a gene: 9. CDR3 DNA: TGTGCCAGCAGCCCCAGACTAGCGGGGGCCGTGGAGACCCAGTACTTC. Its translation is CASSPRLAGAVETQYF.

This clonotype was seen a few times. This sequence joins TRBV7-2 and TRBJ1-4; a possible D gene is TRBD1 (5 bases). V was trimmed by 5 bases and J by 3 bases, leaving 16 bases between them. Germline assignment: CDR1 SGHTA and CDR2 FQGNSA. CDR3 size: 16 residues. CDR3 nucleotides: TGTGCCAGCAGCCTTGACAGCGATCGAGCTAATGAAAAACTGTTTTTT. Amino acid sequence: CASSLDSDRANEKLFF.

This clonotype has ten or more counts. This sequence joins TRBV5-1 and TRBJ1-2, with D unclear. The V and J ends lost 5 bases and 0 bases respectively, with 11 bases between them. Germline V lookup: CDR1 SGHRS, CDR2 YFSETQ. The CDR3 consists of 14 residues. The CDR3 bases are TGCGCCAGCAGAGCCGACGGTTCTAACTATGGCTACACCTTC. It codes for CASRADGSNYGYTF.

The sample holds many counts of this clonotype. The rearrangement uses TRBV7-2 and TRBJ2-1, with 7 bases aligning to TRBD2. After removal of 7 bases from V and 6 bases from J, the junction contained 9 bases not matched to a gene. The CDR3 is made up of 14 amino acids. Germline V gene sequence: CDR1 SGHTA, CDR2 FQGNSA. The CDR3 sequence is CASTEGGSINEQFF. DNA for the CDR3: TGTGCCAGCACCGAGGGCGGGAGTATCAATGAGCAGTTCTTC.

The sample holds many counts of this clonotype. The chain is built from TRBV15 and TRBJ2-1; D not resolved. V was trimmed by 0 bases and J by 7 bases, leaving 7 bases between them. From germline, CDR1 is LNHNV and CDR2 YYDKDF (reference sequence). CDR3 length: 13 residues. The DNA for the CDR3 is TGTGCCACCAGCAGAGATACTCGAAATGAGCAGTTCTTC. Translating it yields CATSRDTRNEQFF.

J is TRBJ1-1 and V is TRBV10-1, with 9 bases matching TRBD1. Losses at the gene ends were 7 bases for V and 5 bases for J; bases not matched to a gene: 20. The V gene's germline CDR1 is WNHNN and CDR2 SYGVQD (reference sequence). This CDR3 is built from 18 residues. The CDR3 is CASTPPGQGTKRGTEAFF. DNA of the CDR3: TGCGCCAGCACCCCCCCGGGACAGGGAACCAAACGAGGGACTGAAGCTTTCTTT.

This clonotype was observed many times. This chain joins TRBV5-6 and TRBJ1-2; no firm D call. Per the germline V gene, CDR1 is SGHDT and CDR2 is YYEEEE. Trimming took 2 bases from V and 8 from J, leaving 13 bases between them. The CDR3 runs to 13 residues. The CDR3 region has the DNA TGTGCCAGCAGCTTCGAGCAGGTTCGAGGCTACACCTTC. As protein: CASSFEQVRGYTF.

In this sample, this clonotype turned up many times. J is TRBJ2-1 and V is TRBV7-6, with a tentative D call TRBD2 (5 bases). Trimming cost V 5 bases and J 6 bases, with 14 bases left between them. The length of the CDR3 is 14 residues. Germline-derived CDR1 and CDR2 are SGHVS and FNYEAQ. CDR3 sequence (DNA): TGTGCCAGCAGCACTATGAGGGTCGCCAATGAGCAGTTCTTC. Amino acid sequence: CASSTMRVANEQFF.

This clonotype has more than one count but fewer than ten. The CDR3 bases are TGTGCCAGCAGCGTAGTCCCAGACCCCTACGAGCAGTACTTC. It specifies CASSVVPDPYEQYF. The chain carries TRBV9 and TRBJ2-7; D is undetermined. V lost 0 bases, J lost 2 bases, and 9 bases lay in between. Looked up from germline, CDR1 is SGDLS and CDR2 is YYNGEE. The length of the CDR3 is 14 residues.

This clonotype was seen repeatedly, ten times or more. The gene calls are TRBV7-6 and TRBJ2-7, with D unresolved. Looked up from germline, CDR1 is SGHVS and CDR2 is FNYEAQ. This CDR3 is 15 amino acids long. With 6 bases removed from V and 1 base from J, the gap between germline ends came to 16 bases. The CDR3 DNA sequence: TGTGCCAGCAGTCCCACTTCAATGGGTTCCTACGAGCAGTACTTC. Residues: CASSPTSMGSYEQYF.

The chain combines TRBV10-2 with TRBJ2-3; perhaps TRBD2 as D (6 bases). The CDR3 extends over 15 amino acids. Trimming took off 2 bases at V and 10 bases at J, with 19 bases between the two ends. From germline, CDR1 is WSHSY and CDR2 SAAADI. This chain's CDR3 is CASSERRGMSDAQYF. CDR3 sequence (DNA): TGCGCCAGCAGTGAGAGGCGGGGAATGTCCGATGCGCAGTATTTT.

This clonotype was recorded at least ten times. The chain uses TRBV7-6 and TRBJ1-5; no definite D call. Germline CDR1 SGHVS, CDR2 FNYEAQ. V gave up 4 bases and J gave up 4 bases, with 14 bases separating them. The CDR3 is 15 residues long. Here the CDR3 DNA reads TGTGCCAGCAGCTCCTACGGAGGACTTAATCAGCCCCAGCATTTT. Protein: CASSSYGGLNQPQHF.

This clonotype has a handful of counts. The chain employs TRBV6-5 and TRBJ2-1; TRBD2 matches at 10 bases. The V segment lost 2 bases and the J segment 9 bases; nucleotides outside the gene matches: 7. CDR1 MNHEY and CDR2 SVGAGI come from the germline V gene. This CDR3 has 15 amino acids. As DNA, the CDR3 is TGTGCCAGCAGTTACCGGAGCGGGGGGGCCACTGAGCAGTTCTTC. This translates into CASSYRSGGATEQFF.

This clonotype showed up many times. This rearrangement joins TRBV27 to TRBJ1-5; the D is unclear. In germline, CDR1 is MNHEY, CDR2 SMNVEV (reference sequence). This CDR3 spans 16 amino acids. V lost 0 bases and J lost 0, with 9 bases in between. DNA for the CDR3: TGTGCCAGCAGTTTATCCTGCGGGGATAGCAATCAGCCCCAGCATTTT. This codes for CASSLSCGDSNQPQHF.

This clonotype was counted a few times. The chain employs TRBV7-6 and TRBJ1-1; the D gene is possibly TRBD1 (5 bases). The CDR3 length is 16 residues. Germline V lookup: CDR1 SGHVS, CDR2 FNYEAQ. V lost 1 base, J lost 5 bases, and 17 bases lay in between. CDR3 coding DNA: TGTGCCAGCAGCTTAGTCGACACCGGGGGAGGAACTGAAGCTTTCTTT. Encoded protein: CASSLVDTGGGTEAFF.

At least ten counts were recorded for this clonotype. V gene TRBV7-9 combines with J gene TRBJ1-1, with D unclear. This CDR3 is 14 amino acids long. The V end was cut by 0 bases, the J end by 3 bases, with 8 bases between. Germline CDR1 and CDR2: SEHNR and FQNEAQ (reference sequence). CDR3 DNA sequence: TGTGCCAGCAGCTTAGCCGGGGTCGACACTGAAGCTTTCTTT. Its protein product is CASSLAGVDTEAFF.

This clonotype was detected a few times. The CDR3 coding sequence is TGCAGCGTTGAAGGCAGGGAAAAGAACTATGGCTACACCTTC. Amino acids: CSVEGREKNYGYTF. The gene calls are TRBV29-1 and TRBJ1-2, with D perhaps matching TRBD1 (5 bases). CDR1 SQVTM and CDR2 ANQGSEA come from the germline V gene. Trimming removed 1 base at V and 2 bases at J, with 11 bases between. The CDR3 length is 14 residues.